This TCR beta chain is drawn from a study of T-cell reconstitution after alpha-beta-depleted transplantation in children. Study results and caveats: The study reportedly traced alpha-beta T cells about two months after transplant to several hundred expanded graft clones. T-cell numbers and diversity, one year after transplant, stemmed largely from T cells that were newly produced.

The CDR3 is made up of 18 amino acids. The ends lost 4 bases at V and 0 bases at J; junction bases unmatched: 15. Germline-derived CDR1 and CDR2 are GTSNPN and SVGIG (reference sequence). This clonotype came up many times. Its antigen remains unidentified. Unique molecular identifiers were used to barcode this TCRbeta library. TCRdb reprocessed the PCR reads with MiXCR, giving one entry per CDR3 protein. This sample yields under 300,000 distinct CDR3 sequences, of which around a tenth are seen a single time; 23% belongs to the top ten. This TCR was sampled from a male patient between 2 and 10 years old who had a stem cell transplant for chronic granulomatous disease, so the T cells may come from the graft donor. This chain uses TRBV30 with TRBJ2-1; 7 nucleotides align to TRBD1. Material: peripheral blood, obtained 180 days after TCRalphabeta/CD19-depleted stem cell transplant. The CDR3 region has the DNA TGTGCCTGGATGGTGATGACTATAGGGGGCGCCTCCTACAATGAGCAGTTCTTC. It is translated as CAWMVMTIGGASYNEQFF.